The 16 T cell receptor beta chains below come from one sample, sequenced in a study of blood T cell repertoires in COVID-19. Repertoires were generated with immunoSEQ multiplex PCR, while TCRdb's copy carries only in-frame clones and drops some. Of 200,000 to 250,000 clones listed, 65% to 90% were seen once; the top ten hold around 9.8%. The sequenced sample was PBMCs or T cells enriched from blood (not recorded which). The source of these receptors is a woman between 45 and 65 years old with acute COVID-19.

The chain carries TRBV27 and TRBJ1-1, with 10 positions matching TRBD1. Per germline, CDR1 MNHEY and CDR2 SMNVEV (reference sequence). Trimming took 5 bases from V and 5 from J; bases not matched to a gene: 8. The CDR3 length is 15 residues. CDR3 DNA sequence: TGTGCCAGCAGTCCGAGGACAGGGGGTTGGACTGAAGCTTTCTTT. Amino acid sequence: CASSPRTGGWTEAFF.

The CDR3 loop is CASRPGQGVGVNQPQHF. The CDR3 DNA is TGTGCCAGCAGGCCCGGACAGGGGGTAGGGGTCAATCAGCCCCAGCATTTT. This rearrangement joins TRBV2 to TRBJ1-5, with 10 nucleotides matching TRBD1. V shed 6 bases, J shed 3 bases, and the junction held 11 bases outside the gene matches. CDR3 length: 17 residues. Germline lookup yields CDR1 SNHLY and CDR2 FYNNEI.

This sequence joins TRBV18 and TRBJ1-2; D remains unclear. The length of the CDR3 is 13 residues. V lost 1 base and J 7 bases, leaving 10 bases between the germline ends. The germline V gene encodes CDR1 KGHSH and CDR2 LQKENI. This CDR3 reads CASSPRAEGGYTF. For the CDR3, the DNA is TGTGCCAGCTCACCACGGGCTGAGGGTGGCTACACCTTC.

The chain couples TRBV6-2 or TRBV6-3 to TRBJ1-1; D is possibly TRBD1 (6 bases). V was shortened by 5 bases and J by 10 bases, with 17 bases between the two germline ends. This CDR3 has 13 residues. Germline V gene sequence: CDR1 MNHEY, CDR2 SVGEGT. The CDR3 nucleotides are TGTGCCAGCAGTCGGGACACAAGCTTGGGAGCTTTCTTT. Amino acid sequence: CASSRDTSLGAFF.

Points on this clone: Other DNA sequences in this sample translate to the same CDR3. V gene TRBV7-9 combines with J gene TRBJ1-2; D ambiguous. The V and J ends lost 1 base and 3 bases respectively, with 6 bases between them. The germline V gene has CDR1 SEHNR and CDR2 FQNEAQ (reference sequence). The CDR3 sequence is 13 residues long. The DNA of the CDR3 is TGTGCCAGCAGCTTAGGGCAGTACTATGGCTACACCTTC. Its protein is CASSLGQYYGYTF.

The V and J genes are TRBV7-9 and TRBJ1-6; the match to TRBD1 covers 9 bases. V was pared by 5 bases and J by 7 bases, with 9 bases of the junction left unmatched. The germline V gene has CDR1 SEHNR and CDR2 FQNEAQ (reference sequence). The CDR3 loop spans 16 amino acids. CDR3 protein: CASSKQGASINSPLHF. The CDR3 DNA follows: TGTGCCAGCAGCAAACAGGGGGCGAGTATAAATTCACCCCTCCACTTT.

The J gene is TRBJ1-2, the V gene TRBV5-5; no definite D call. The CDR3 spans 12 residues. Germline CDR1 and CDR2: SGHKS and YYEKEE (reference sequence). Trimming took 2 bases from V and 8 from J, leaving 10 bases between them. In DNA form, the CDR3 reads TGTGCCAGCAGCTTTTCGGGGAGCGGCTACACCTTC. Amino acid sequence: CASSFSGSGYTF.

The V gene is TRBV5-4, the J gene TRBJ2-1; TRBD2 agrees at 8 bases. The CDR3 loop spans 14 amino acids. Germline V CDR1 and CDR2: SGHNT, YYREEE (reference sequence). Trimming at V came to 4 bases and at J to 6 bases, leaving 6 bases not matched to a gene. CDR3 loop: CASSPRGGFNEQFF. The CDR3 DNA sequence: TGTGCCAGCAGCCCCCGGGGGGGGTTCAATGAGCAGTTCTTC.

In DNA form, the CDR3 reads TGCGCCAGCAGCCCTCTCAGGGGGACTGGAAACACCATATATTTT. This codes for CASSPLRGTGNTIYF. The chain couples TRBV5-1 to TRBJ1-3; TRBD1 agrees at 7 bases. The V segment lost 4 bases and the J segment 2 bases; nucleotides outside the gene matches: 6. The CDR3 is made up of 15 amino acids. Germline V gene lookup returns CDR1 SGHRS and CDR2 YFSETQ. Drawing the rest from reference TRBV5-1 and TRBJ1-3, the complete variable domain is KAGVTQTPRYLIKTRGQQVTLSCSPISGHRSVSWYQQTPGQGLQFLFEYFSETQRNKGNFPGRFSGRQFSNSRSEMNVSTLELGDSALYLCASSPLRGTGNTIYFGEGSWLTVV.

This clone has only a few counts. The chain carries TRBV10-2 and TRBJ2-2; 9 bases fit TRBD1. The length of the CDR3 is 14 residues. Per the germline V gene, CDR1 is WSHSY and CDR2 is SAAADI. Germline trimming cut 3 bases from V and 7 bases from J; bases unmatched to any gene: 3. In DNA form, the CDR3 reads TGCGCCAGCAGTGACACAGGGGGCAACGGGGAGCTGTTTTTT. It is translated as CASSDTGGNGELFF.

The chain joins TRBV6-5 to TRBJ1-5, with 12 bases fitting TRBD1. Germline loops: CDR1 MNHEY, CDR2 SVGAGI. The CDR3 extends over 15 amino acids. Trimming cost V 5 bases and J 6 bases; bases outside gene matches: 5. The CDR3 DNA sequence: TGTGCCAGCAGTAGTGGGACAGGGGGCGTTCAGCCCCAGCATTTT. It codes for CASSSGTGGVQPQHF.

The rearrangement links TRBV15 to TRBJ1-4, with D possibly matching TRBD1 (5 bases). The V and J ends lost 0 bases and 7 bases respectively, with 12 bases between them. Germline V gives CDR1 LNHNV, CDR2 YYDKDF (reference sequence). The length of the CDR3 is 15 residues. In DNA form, the CDR3 reads TGTGCCACCAGCAGAGACAGGGTCTTGAGTGAAAAACTGTTTTTT. The encoded protein is CATSRDRVLSEKLFF.

V usage is TRBV4-3 and J usage is TRBJ1-2; no firm D call. The CDR3 spans 13 residues. Germline values: CDR1 LGHNA, CDR2 YSLEER. V shed 1 base and J shed 6 bases, with 9 bases lying between them. The CDR3 DNA reads as TGCGCCAGCAGCCAAGTATACGGGAATGGCTACACCTTC. It encodes CASSQVYGNGYTF.

The V gene is TRBV6-5, the J gene TRBJ1-5; 9 bases line up with TRBD1. V lost 11 bases and J lost 4; bases outside the gene matches: 6. The V gene's germline CDR1 is MNHEY and CDR2 SVGAGI. There are 13 residues in the CDR3. The CDR3 coding sequence is TGTGCCGTACAGGGGGCGCAAAATCAGCCCCAGCATTTT. It specifies CAVQGAQNQPQHF.

The gene calls are TRBV9 and TRBJ2-3, with 7 positions matching TRBD1. Germline V gives CDR1 SGDLS, CDR2 YYNGEE. This CDR3 is 13 amino acids long. The junction had 5 bases not matched to a gene; V was cut back by 4 bases and J by 6 bases. DNA of the CDR3: TGTGCCAGCAGCCCGGACAGGAGTGATACGCAGTATTTT. It encodes CASSPDRSDTQYF.

The genes are TRBV5-1 and TRBJ2-3; D call uncertain. Per the germline V gene, CDR1 is SGHRS and CDR2 is YFSETQ. CDR3 length: 14 residues. V was shortened by 4 bases and J by 0 bases, with 9 bases between the two germline ends. CDR3 in DNA: TGCGCCAGCAGCCTCCTTCCTAGCACAGATACGCAGTATTTT. Residues: CASSLLPSTDTQYF.